The rows below give T cell receptor beta chains drawn from one sample of a study of PD-1 blockade in classical Hodgkin lymphoma. Sequenced by immunoSEQ multiplex PCR; TCRdb stores in-frame clones only, minus some. The sample records more than 20,000 clones, around 77% being singletons. The source material was peripheral blood mononuclear cells (PBMCs), sampled before the second cycle of nivolumab. The source is a human donor with classical Hodgkin lymphoma. CDR3s include the opening cysteine and the closing phenylalanine or tryptophan.

J gene: TRBJ2-1; V gene: TRBV11-2; CDR3 protein: CASSDDRISYNEQFF
J gene: TRBJ1-2; V gene: TRBV19; CDR3 protein: CASSMDSFNYGYTF
J gene: TRBJ2-7; V gene: TRBV5-4; CDR3 protein: CASSTGTNEQYF
J gene: TRBJ1-1; V gene: TRBV6-1; CDR3 protein: CASSEDGAMNTEAFF
J gene: TRBJ2-7; V gene: TRBV29-1; CDR3 protein: CSVDGQGSDEQYF
J gene: TRBJ2-5; V gene: TRBV7-2; CDR3 protein: CASSLGTSSWETQYF
J gene: TRBJ2-2; V gene: TRBV15; CDR3 protein: CATSRDRRGGGGELFF
J gene: TRBJ1-1; V gene: TRBV11-2; CDR3 protein: CASSQGLGVHTEAFF
J gene: TRBJ2-2; V gene: TRBV7-2; CDR3 protein: CASSYGQGYTGELFF
J gene: TRBJ2-1; V gene: TRBV7-2; CDR3 protein: CASSPSGTNYNEQFF
J gene: TRBJ1-3; V gene: TRBV5-6; CDR3 protein: CASSPARPGVKSGNTIYF
J gene: TRBJ2-7; V gene: TRBV7-9; CDR3 protein: CASSSTLAGFPYEQYF
J gene: TRBJ1-4; V gene: TRBV5-6; CDR3 protein: CASSFFGPEKLFF
J gene: TRBJ1-3; V gene: TRBV7-2; CDR3 protein: CATTGTGHSGNTIYF
J gene: TRBJ2-7; V gene: TRBV19; CDR3 protein: CASSISDSSYEQYF
J gene: TRBJ1-4; V gene: TRBV4-3; CDR3 protein: CASSQETAWTEKLFF
J gene: TRBJ2-5; V gene: TRBV15; CDR3 protein: CATSRGESWYQETQYF
J gene: TRBJ2-6; V gene: TRBV6-4; CDR3 protein: CASSPVWSSGANVLTF
J gene: TRBJ2-5; V gene: TRBV9; CDR3 protein: CASSLPDSQETQYF
J gene: TRBJ2-1; V gene: TRBV5-1; CDR3 protein: CASSLGGLEAYNEQFF
J gene: TRBJ2-7; V gene: TRBV5-3; CDR3 protein: CASSLGGGYEQYF
J gene: TRBJ2-2; V gene: TRBV4-2; CDR3 protein: CASSQDGPGPTGELFF
J gene: TRBJ1-2; V gene: TRBV27; CDR3 protein: CASSFPAKTKHQDRGKRNYGYTF
J gene: TRBJ2-2; V gene: TRBV5-1; CDR3 protein: CASSLVLGELFF
J gene: TRBJ2-5; V gene: TRBV7-9; CDR3 protein: CASSRKAGRETQYF
J gene: TRBJ2-4; V gene: TRBV4-1; CDR3 protein: CASSGLAIAKNIQYF
J gene: TRBJ2-1; V gene: TRBV28; CDR3 protein: CASSLIGDRGNEQFF
J gene: TRBJ2-1; V gene: TRBV7-9; CDR3 protein: CASSLAGGGNEQFF
J gene: TRBJ2-3; V gene: TRBV5-6; CDR3 protein: CASSSPGVDTQYF
J gene: TRBJ1-2; V gene: TRBV19; CDR3 protein: CASSIGIRTGGGYTF